These T cell receptor beta chains were read from a single sample in a study of blood T cell repertoires in COVID-19. The assay was immunoSEQ multiplex PCR, and TCRdb's table has in-frame clones only and misses some. This sample has about 180,000 clones, with approximately 86% found just once. Sequences were obtained from peripheral blood. The receptor set was obtained from a woman aged 25-40 years with active or convalescent COVID-19. CDR3s include the opening cysteine and the closing phenylalanine or tryptophan. D genes are given only for firm matches. Clone size is shown for a subset of rows, as once, few, many or a class of expanded clone.

>TRBV18|TRBD2|few|TRBJ2-3
TGTGCCAGCTCACTTGGGACTAGCGGACTCACAGATACGCAGTATTTT
CASSLGTSGLTDTQYF
>TRBV6-4|-|-|TRBJ1-1
TGTGCCAGCAGAGCCCGCCAGGGCACTGAAGCTTTCTTT
CASRARQGTEAFF
>TRBV18|TRBD1|-|TRBJ1-4
TGTGCCAGCTCATCCGGACAGGTTGTTGCAACTAATGAAAAACTGTTTTTT
CASSSGQVVATNEKLFF
>TRBV7-2|-|-|TRBJ2-5
TGTGCCAGCAGCCCCGACTTAAGTCAAGAGACCCAGTACTTC
CASSPDLSQETQYF
>TRBV30|TRBD1|-|TRBJ1-1
TGTGCCTGGAGTAGACCCGGGACAGGGAAGAACACTGAAGCTTTCTTT
CAWSRPGTGKNTEAFF
>TRBV9|TRBD2|-|TRBJ2-1
TGTGCCAGCAGCGTAGCGGGGACTAGCTACAATGAGCAGTTCTTC
CASSVAGTSYNEQFF
>TRBV21-1|-|-|TRBJ1-4
TGTGCCAGCAGCAATTGGGAGGTGGGAGCAACTAATGAAAAACTGTTTTTT
CASSNWEVGATNEKLFF
>TRBV6-5|-|few|TRBJ1-1
TGTGCCAGCAGTTCCGGGCCCCTAAATCGACAGCAAGCTTTCTTT
CASSSGPLNRQQAFF
>TRBV30|-|once|TRBJ2-7
TGTGCCTGGAGTGCAGGACAGTCGCACGAGCAGTACTTC
CAWSAGQSHEQYF
>TRBV27|-|-|TRBJ2-1
TGTGCCAGCAGTACTCAGGGGGGCTCGACCTACAATGAGCAGTTCTTC
CASSTQGGSTYNEQFF
>TRBV15|TRBD1|-|TRBJ1-6
TGTGCCACCAGCAGAGATCCTCACCAGGGGGGAAATTCACCCCTCCACTTT
CATSRDPHQGGNSPLHF
>TRBV2|TRBD1|-|TRBJ2-3
TGTGCCAGCAGGGTGTCTAGAGGGGGCTCGGGCACAGATACGCAGTATTTT
CASRVSRGGSGTDTQYF
>TRBV20-1|TRBD1|-|TRBJ2-1
TGCAGTGCCAGGGACAGCCATGAGCAGTTCTTC
CSARDSHEQFF
>TRBV28|TRBD1|-|TRBJ2-5
TGTGCCAGCAGGCCCGGGACAGAACAAGAGACCCAGTACTTC
CASRPGTEQETQYF
>TRBV5-6|-|-|TRBJ2-7
TGTGCCAGCAGCCAAGGGGGAATCCACTACGAGCAGTACTTC
CASSQGGIHYEQYF
>TRBV6-5|TRBD1|-|TRBJ2-7
TGTGCCAGCAGCTACTACGCCGGACAGGGAATATACGAGCAGTACTTC
CASSYYAGQGIYEQYF
>TRBV21-1|-|-|TRBJ2-1
TGCCCAGAGGCAGAGGCCAGCAGGGTGGCCGAAGAATTCAATGAGCAGTTCTTC
CPEAEASRVAEEFNEQFF
>TRBV27|TRBD1|-|TRBJ2-7
TGTGCCAGCAGTTTGTCCGGGACAGGGTATGTCTACGAGCAGTACTTC
CASSLSGTGYVYEQYF
>TRBV3-1/TRBV3-2|TRBD1|once|TRBJ1-1
TGTGCCAGCAGCCCCTGGGGACAGGGGGCGATCACTGAAGCTTTCTTT
CASSPWGQGAITEAFF
>TRBV19|-|-|TRBJ1-1
TGTGCCAGTACCGGGCAGGCAGGGGCCATGAACACTGAAGCTTTCTTT
CASTGQAGAMNTEAFF
>TRBV11-2|-|-|TRBJ1-1
TGTGCCAGCAGCTTAGGTCAGGCGAACACTGAAGCTTTCTTT
CASSLGQANTEAFF
>TRBV18|-|once|TRBJ1-1
TGTGCCAGCTCACCGTTCAAGAACACTGAAGCTTTCTTT
CASSPFKNTEAFF
>TRBV3-1/TRBV3-2|TRBD1|-|TRBJ2-7
TGTGCCAGCAGCCAGAGGACAGGTTATTACGAGCAGTACTTC
CASSQRTGYYEQYF
>TRBV5-1|-|-|TRBJ2-6
TGCGCCAGCAGCTTTACTGCCGGGTACTGGGCCAACGTCCTGACTTTC
CASSFTAGYWANVLTF
>TRBV19|TRBD2|-|TRBJ2-1
TGTGCCAGTAGTCAAACCCCGTCGAGGACTAGAGTCAATGAGCAGTTCTTC
CASSQTPSRTRVNEQFF
>TRBV10-3|-|-|TRBJ1-4
TGTGCCATCACCAAAGGGGAGGGGTGGGAAAAACTGTTTTTT
CAITKGEGWEKLFF
>TRBV21-1|-|-|TRBJ1-1
TGTGCCAGCAGCAAAATTCGGACAGGGTGGGAAACTGAAGCTTTCTTT
CASSKIRTGWETEAFF
>TRBV12-3/TRBV12-4|TRBD1|-|TRBJ1-1
TGTGCCAGCAGTATACAGGGGAGTGAAGCTTTCTTT
CASSIQGSEAFF
>TRBV6-5|-|-|TRBJ2-7
TGTGCCAGCAGTTACGGGCAGCTGTACTACGAGCAGTACTTC
CASSYGQLYYEQYF
>TRBV7-8|TRBD1|-|TRBJ1-5
TGTGCCAGCAGCTTAATGTCAGGGGGCCATCAGCCCCAGCATTTT
CASSLMSGGHQPQHF
>TRBV2|TRBD1|-|TRBJ1-2
TGTGCCAGCAGTGAAAGGACAGGAGTCTATGGCTACACCTTC
CASSERTGVYGYTF
>TRBV20-1|-|-|TRBJ1-2
TGCAGTGCTAGAGAGCGCGGCTACACCTTC
CSARERGYTF
>TRBV14|-|few|TRBJ1-6
TGTGCCAGCAGCGAACAGGCCGCGGCATATAATTCACCCCTCCACTTT
CASSEQAAAYNSPLHF
>TRBV7-9|-|-|TRBJ2-4
TGTGCCAGCAGCGTACCGGGTCAGAGGGGGAATATTCAGTACTTC
CASSVPGQRGNIQYF
>TRBV25-1|TRBD1|-|TRBJ1-6
TGTGCCAGCAGTGAATGGCGCGGCCAGGGGGCAATTAATTCACCCCTCCACTTT
CASSEWRGQGAINSPLHF
>TRBV27|-|-|TRBJ1-2
TGTGCCAGCAGTAAGATCGGCTATGGCTACACCTTC
CASSKIGYGYTF
>TRBV3-1/TRBV3-2|-|once|TRBJ1-1
TGTGCCAGCAGCCATAATTTGAACACTGAAGCTTTCTTT
CASSHNLNTEAFF
>TRBV30|-|-|TRBJ2-1
TGTGCCTGGAGAGACGTATCGGACTCAGTGGGGTTCTTC
CAWRDVSDSVGFF
>TRBV29-1|TRBD1|-|TRBJ1-2
TGCAGCGTTGGACAGGGCGAGTGGGGCTACACCTTC
CSVGQGEWGYTF
>TRBV6-5|TRBD1|-|TRBJ1-5
TGTGCCAGCGGGACAGGGAATAGCAATCAGCCCCAGCATTTT
CASGTGNSNQPQHF
>TRBV18|TRBD1|-|TRBJ2-5
TGTGCCAGCTCACCAGCGCAGGGGGCCGGGACCCAGTACTTC
CASSPAQGAGTQYF
>TRBV28|TRBD2|-|TRBJ2-1
TGTGCCAGCAGTCCCCCCGGGACTAGCGGAGTATATGAGCAGTTCTTC
CASSPPGTSGVYEQFF
>TRBV28|TRBD1|-|TRBJ2-4
TGTGCCAGCAGCCCCCGGGACAGGGCGAACATTCAGTACTTC
CASSPRDRANIQYF
>TRBV29-1|-|-|TRBJ1-2
TGCAGCGGTACCGACAGCGCTGGCTACACCTTC
CSGTDSAGYTF
>TRBV7-2|TRBD1|-|TRBJ1-6
TGTGCCAGCAGCTCCCAACAGGGGCTCAATTCACCCCTCCACTTT
CASSSQQGLNSPLHF
>TRBV2|-|once|TRBJ2-7
TGTGCCAGCAGTCTCTCCTACGAGCAGTACTTC
CASSLSYEQYF
>TRBV6-5|TRBD1|-|TRBJ2-7
TGTGCCAGCAGTCCGGGACAGGGCGGCGAGCAGTACTTC
CASSPGQGGEQYF
>TRBV18|TRBD2|-|TRBJ2-3
TGTGCCAGCTCACCGCCCCTAGCGGGGGGCCCCACAGATACGCAGTATTTT
CASSPPLAGGPTDTQYF